This TCR beta chain originates from a study of blood T cell repertoires in COVID-19. Overall study context: The origin of the acute and convalescent COVID-19 samples was the United States, Italy and Spain. T cells, B-cell-depleted T cells, or PBMCs supplied cDNA or gDNA.

This clone was detected only a few times. In the authors' methods: By means of reference gene primer amplification, nucleated cell counts were estimated. Method: immunoSEQ multiplex PCR; TCRdb's copy keeps in-frame clones and lacks some. Clonal size and the V and J genes are those of that table, whereas D and trimming came from the DNA. The repertoire holds 250,000 to 300,000 clones, with 80% to 90% as singletons. The germline V gene encodes CDR1 WNHNN and CDR2 SYGVQD (reference sequence). Trimming removed 6 bases from V and 4 bases from J; junction bases left unmatched: 6. The CDR3 has 14 amino acids.

Sequenced sample: peripheral blood. V is TRBV10-1 and J is TRBJ2-7; 10 bases agree with TRBD2. This receptor was identified in a woman between 70 and 85 years old with acute or convalescent COVID-19. In DNA, the CDR3 is TGCGCCAGCAGCAGCGGGGGGGCCATATACGAGCAGTACTTC. Translating gives CASSSGGAIYEQYF.